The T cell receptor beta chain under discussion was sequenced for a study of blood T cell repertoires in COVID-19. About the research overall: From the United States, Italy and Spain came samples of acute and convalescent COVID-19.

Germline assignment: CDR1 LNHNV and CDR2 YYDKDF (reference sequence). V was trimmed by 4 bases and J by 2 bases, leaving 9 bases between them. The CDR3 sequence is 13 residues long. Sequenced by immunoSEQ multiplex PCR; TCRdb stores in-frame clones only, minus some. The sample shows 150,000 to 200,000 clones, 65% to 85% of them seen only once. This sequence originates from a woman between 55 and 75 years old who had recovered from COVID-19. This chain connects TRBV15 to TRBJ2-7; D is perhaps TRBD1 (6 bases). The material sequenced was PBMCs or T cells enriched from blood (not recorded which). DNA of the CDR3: TGTGCCACCAGCAACGGACAGACCTACGAGCAGTACTTC. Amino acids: CATSNGQTYEQYF.